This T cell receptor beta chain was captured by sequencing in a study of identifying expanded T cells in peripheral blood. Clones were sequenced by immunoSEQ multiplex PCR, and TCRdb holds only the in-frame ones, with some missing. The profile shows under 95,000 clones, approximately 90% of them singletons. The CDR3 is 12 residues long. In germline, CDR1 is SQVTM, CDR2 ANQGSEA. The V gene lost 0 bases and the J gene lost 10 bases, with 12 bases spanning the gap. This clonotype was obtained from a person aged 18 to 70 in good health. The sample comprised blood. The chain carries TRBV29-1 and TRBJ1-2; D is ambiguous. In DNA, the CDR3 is TGCAGCGTTGAAGATCTCAAGGTCGCCTACACCTTC. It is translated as CSVEDLKVAYTF.